What follows is one TCR beta chain and its context. Its antigen remains unknown. Given that CD62L sheds upon thawing, staining for CD27 and CD45RA defined the memory subsets used for TEMRA sorting. Patients with Susac syndrome met the recently defined diagnostic criteria for definite or probable disease. The data derive from a study of CD8 T cells in Susac syndrome. Background on the study: Among sequenced Susac syndrome patients, over 5 had active disease and eight were in remission.

Study results and caveats: In total CD8+ repertoires, roughly 17 Susac-specific public clones were found, and five or six in CD8+ TEMRA repertoires.

The germline V gene encodes CDR1 SGHVS and CDR2 FNYEAQ. V was cut by 1 base and J by 4 bases, with 5 bases left in between. The CDR3 consists of 13 residues. An input of roughly 0.45 to 1 ug of RNA was subjected to reverse transcription using random hexamers. With immunoSEQ multiplex PCR, TCR beta CDR3 was amplified across 54 Vbeta and 13 Jbeta. One entry per CDR3 protein, called by TCRdb with MiXCR from the immunoSEQ multiplex PCR reads. This sample has about 2,000 distinct CDR3 sequences, with roughly 66% found just once. The TCR sequence derives from a human donor with Susac syndrome. The source material was CD8+ TEMRA cells from PBMCs. Subset denoted: FACS-sorted terminally differentiated effector memory CD8+ T cells re-expressing CD45RA (CD8+ TEMRA). The chain couples TRBV7-6 to TRBJ1-5; D unclear. The CDR3 protein is CASSLEINQPQHF. The CDR3 DNA reads as TGTGCCAGCAGCTTAGAAATAAATCAGCCCCAGCATTTT.